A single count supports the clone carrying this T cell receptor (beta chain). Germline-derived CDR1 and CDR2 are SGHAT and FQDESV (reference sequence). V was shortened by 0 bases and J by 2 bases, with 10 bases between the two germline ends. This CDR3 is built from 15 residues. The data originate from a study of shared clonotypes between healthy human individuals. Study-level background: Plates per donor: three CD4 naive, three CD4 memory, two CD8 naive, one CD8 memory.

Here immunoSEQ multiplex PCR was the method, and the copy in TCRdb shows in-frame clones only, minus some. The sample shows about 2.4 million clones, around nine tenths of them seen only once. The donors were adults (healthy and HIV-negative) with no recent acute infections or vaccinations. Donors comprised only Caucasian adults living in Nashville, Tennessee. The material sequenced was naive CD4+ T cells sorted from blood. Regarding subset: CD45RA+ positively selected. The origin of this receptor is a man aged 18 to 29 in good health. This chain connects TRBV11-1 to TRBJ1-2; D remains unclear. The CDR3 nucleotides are TGTGCCAGCAGCTTAGCGGCGACCGAAAACTATGGCTACACCTTC. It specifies CASSLAATENYGYTF.